This T cell receptor (beta chain) stems from a study of blood T cell repertoires in COVID-19. Study at large: Italy, Spain and the United States were the sources of the convalescent and acute COVID-19 samples. Sources were T cells, B-cell-depleted T cells, or PBMCs; the material itself was cDNA or gDNA.

Trimming removed 0 bases at V and 2 bases at J, with 21 bases between. The CDR3 extends over 19 amino acids. CDR1 LGHNT and CDR2 FRNRAP come from the germline V gene. Under the authors' procedure: Amplification of reference gene primers was used by the study to estimate nucleated cell counts. Using immunoSEQ multiplex PCR, the repertoire was profiled, and TCRdb retains in-frame clones only, with some absent. That table gives V, J and clone size, and the DNA gave D and trimming. The sample shows approximately 200,000 clones, 70% to 90% of them seen only once. This TCR was sampled from a man aged 55 to 70 with acute or convalescent COVID-19. Sequenced: peripheral blood. This chain uses TRBV12-5 with TRBJ2-3; D is unresolved. The CDR3 DNA follows: TGTGCTAGTGGTTTGGTCGGTCCCCTTACCGCTAAGCCCACAGATACGCAGTATTTT. It is translated as CASGLVGPLTAKPTDTQYF.